These 25 T cell receptor beta chains came from one sample sequenced in a study of CD8+ T cells in alopecia areata. Reverse transcription of extracted RNA yielded cDNA, which provided the sequencing template. Profiling relied on immunoSEQ multiplex PCR, and the TCRdb table lists in-frame clones only, not all of them. Altogether fewer than 250,000 clones are present, roughly 60% being singletons, with the ten largest covering 1.3%. Regarding treatment: oral pan-JAK inhibitor, 5-10 mg twice daily. Specimen: CD4+ T cells sorted from blood, collected around week 50, from a patient treated with tofacitinib. These receptor sequences come from a human donor with alopecia areata.

The rearrangement uses TRBV9 and TRBJ1-6; D gene ambiguous. Germline values: CDR1 SGDLS, CDR2 YYNGEE. The CDR3 covers 15 residues. V was trimmed by 4 bases and J by 6 bases, leaving 14 bases between them. CDR3 coding DNA: TGTGCCAGCAGCCCGTTTGAAGGAACTAATTCACCCCTCCACTTT. Translation gives CASSPFEGTNSPLHF. Full variable domain (rest looked up from reference TRBV9 and TRBJ1-6): DSGVTQTPKHLITATGQRVTLRCSPRSGDLSVYWYQQSLDQGLQFLIQYYNGEERAKGNILERFSAQQFPDLHSELNLSSLELGDSALYFCASSPFEGTNSPLHFGNGTRLTVT.

The chain carries TRBV2 and TRBJ1-4; D is uncertain. The germline V and J ends were trimmed by 9 bases and 6 bases, with 8 bases remaining between them. Germline V lookup: CDR1 SNHLY, CDR2 FYNNEI. The CDR3 consists of 11 residues. The CDR3 loop is CASRGDEKLFF. Here the CDR3 DNA reads TGTGCCAGTCGCGGTGATGAAAAACTGTTTTTT. Full variable domain (missing parts from reference TRBV2 and TRBJ1-4): EPEVTQTPSHQVTQMGQEVILRCVPISNHLYFYWYRQILGQKVEFLVSFYNNEISEKSEIFDDQFSVERPDGSNFTLKIRSTKLEDSAMYFCASRGDEKLFFGSGTQLSVL.

The chain recombines TRBV9 with TRBJ2-2; 10 positions agree with TRBD1. The CDR3 totals 16 residues. With V trimmed by 0 bases and J by 1 base, 0 bases remained unmatched. Per germline, CDR1 SGDLS and CDR2 YYNGEE. CDR3 in amino acids: CASSVGDRGNTGELFF. DNA of the CDR3: TGTGCCAGCAGCGTAGGGGACAGGGGGAACACCGGGGAGCTGTTTTTT.

This clone was counted only a few times. V usage is TRBV29-1 and J usage is TRBJ2-1; TRBD2 agrees at 9 bases. Looked up from germline, CDR1 is SQVTM and CDR2 is ANQGSEA. This CDR3 is 15 amino acids long. V lost 1 base to trimming and J lost 7 bases; unmatched junction nucleotides: 8. CDR3 region: CSVEGRRGGQNEQFF. CDR3 nucleotide sequence: TGCAGCGTTGAAGGGCGGCGGGGGGGCCAGAATGAGCAGTTCTTC.

In this sample, this clone turned up a few times. V usage is TRBV27 and J usage is TRBJ2-7; 7 positions match TRBD1. Germline V gene sequence: CDR1 MNHEY, CDR2 SMNVEV (reference sequence). CDR3 length: 17 amino acids. The V segment lost 0 bases and the J segment 7 bases; nucleotides outside the gene matches: 15. The CDR3 loop reads CASSLSARDSPLNEQYF. The CDR3 DNA is TGTGCCAGCAGTTTATCTGCCCGGGACAGCCCTTTGAATGAGCAGTACTTC.

The genes are TRBV11-2 and TRBJ2-3, with 7 bases identical to TRBD2. This CDR3 is 16 amino acids long. Looked up from germline, CDR1 is SGHAT and CDR2 is FQNNGV. V trimming: 5 bases; J trimming: 2 bases; junction bases outside the gene matches: 10. This CDR3 reads CASSPGLGRNTDTQYF. CDR3 nucleotides: TGTGCCAGCAGCCCAGGACTAGGGAGAAACACAGATACGCAGTATTTT.

This sequence joins TRBV7-2 and TRBJ2-3; D not certain. V lost 1 base and J lost 2, with 7 bases in between. The CDR3 spans 14 residues. CDR1 is SGHTA, CDR2 FQGNSA, per germline. The CDR3 loop reads CASSLVPNTDTQYF. CDR3 DNA: TGTGCCAGCAGCTTAGTACCGAACACAGATACGCAGTATTTT.

The chain combines TRBV6-5 with TRBJ2-7, with TRBD2 matching over 10 bases. The CDR3 extends over 13 amino acids. The ends lost 4 bases at V and 3 bases at J; junction bases unmatched: 0. CDR1 and CDR2 (germline): MNHEY, SVGAGI. The CDR3 protein is CASSLAGGYEQYF. CDR3 bases: TGTGCCAGCAGTTTAGCGGGGGGCTACGAGCAGTACTTC.

In this sample, this clone turned up a few times. This sequence joins TRBV29-1 and TRBJ2-2; TRBD1 might be the D (5 bases). Between the trimmed V and J ends, which lost 5 bases and 0 bases, there was a span of 10 bases. This CDR3 is 14 amino acids long. The germline CDR1 and CDR2 sequences are SQVTM and ANQGSEA. The CDR3 coding sequence is TGCAGCGTTCGACAGTTCGCGAACACCGGGGAGCTGTTTTTT. Translation: CSVRQFANTGELFF.

The chain carries TRBV29-1 and TRBJ2-4; D gene ambiguous. This CDR3 has 11 residues. Trimming stripped 2 bases from V and 7 bases from J, with 6 bases between. Germline lookup yields CDR1 SQVTM and CDR2 ANQGSEA. CDR3 sequence: CSVEQLNIQYF. The CDR3 bases are TGCAGCGTTGAACAACTTAACATTCAGTACTTC.

V usage is TRBV5-1 and J usage is TRBJ2-1; D is perhaps TRBD1 (6 bases). Germline-derived CDR1 and CDR2 are SGHRS and YFSETQ. CDR3 length: 14 amino acids. The ends were cut back, 4 bases at V and 4 bases at J, with 12 bases in the middle. As DNA, the CDR3 is TGCGCCAGCAGCCCTACAGGGTATTACAATGAGCAGTTCTTC. This gives the protein CASSPTGYYNEQFF. Together with reference TRBV5-1 and TRBJ2-1, the CDR3 gives the full variable domain: KAGVTQTPRYLIKTRGQQVTLSCSPISGHRSVSWYQQTPGQGLQFLFEYFSETQRNKGNFPGRFSGRQFSNSRSEMNVSTLELGDSALYLCASSPTGYYNEQFFGPGTRLTVL.

This clone has more than one count but fewer than ten. The chain links TRBV29-1 to TRBJ1-1; 7 nucleotides line up with TRBD1. The CDR3 covers 14 residues. Unmatched junction bases numbered 6, after V lost 5 bases and J lost 0 bases. CDR1 is SQVTM, CDR2 ANQGSEA, per germline. The CDR3 region is CSVRGQRMNTEAFF. The CDR3 DNA is TGCAGCGTTCGGGGACAGAGGATGAACACTGAAGCTTTCTTT.

The chain combines TRBV7-9 with TRBJ2-4; D gene uncertain. Trimming stripped 4 bases from V and 1 base from J, with 5 bases between. The CDR3 is 13 residues long. CDR1 is SEHNR, CDR2 FQNEAQ, per germline (reference sequence). The CDR3 DNA reads as TGTGCCAGCAGCTCCCCGGCCAAAAACATTCAGTACTTC. Amino acid sequence: CASSSPAKNIQYF.

V is TRBV5-1 and J is TRBJ2-1; 7 bases fit TRBD2. The CDR3 has 17 residues. The V and J ends lost 4 bases and 6 bases, in that order; junction bases with no gene match: 16. Germline V lookup: CDR1 SGHRS, CDR2 YFSETQ. In nucleotides, the CDR3 is TGCGCCAGCAGCCCGGGACCCACGGGGGGACGAACCAATGAGCAGTTCTTC. This sequence encodes CASSPGPTGGRTNEQFF.

The V gene is TRBV11-2, the J gene TRBJ2-7; D is ambiguous. Trimming removed 5 bases at V and 6 bases at J, with 11 bases between. The length of the CDR3 is 12 residues. The germline V gene encodes CDR1 SGHAT and CDR2 FQNNGV. CDR3 DNA: TGTGCCAGCAGCCCCGGGCTCTCCGAGCAGTACTTC. Amino acids: CASSPGLSEQYF.

V is TRBV29-1 and J is TRBJ1-4, with TRBD1 as a possible D gene (6 bases). CDR3 length equals 14 residues. V was cut by 2 bases and J by 6 bases, with 13 bases left in between. CDR1 is SQVTM and CDR2 is ANQGSEA in the germline V gene. The CDR3 sequence is CSVEWSGDDEKLFF. CDR3 nucleotides: TGCAGCGTTGAATGGTCAGGGGATGATGAAAAACTGTTTTTT.

V gene TRBV30 combines with J gene TRBJ1-2; TRBD1 matches 9 bases. Germline V gene lookup returns CDR1 GTSNPN and CDR2 SVGIG (reference sequence). The trim removed 1 base at V and 7 bases at J, leaving 10 bases unmatched. CDR3 length: 15 residues. CDR3 protein: CAWSDTGTGFGGYTF. The DNA for the CDR3 is TGTGCCTGGAGTGATACCGGGACAGGGTTCGGTGGCTACACCTTC.

This clone was seen more than once but under ten times. The gene calls are TRBV30 and TRBJ2-4; D tentatively fits TRBD1 or TRBD2 (6 bases each). CDR3 length equals 14 residues. V was trimmed by 0 bases and J by 5 bases, leaving 11 bases between them. Germline values: CDR1 GTSNPN, CDR2 SVGIG (reference sequence). CDR3 DNA: TGTGCCTGGAGTGTTAAGGGGGGCGAAAACATTCAGTACTTC. Translating gives CAWSVKGGENIQYF.

This chain links TRBV5-1 with TRBJ2-7; possible D gene TRBD2, 6 bases. The CDR3 runs 12 residues. V was shortened by 4 bases and J by 5 bases, with 10 bases between the two germline ends. CDR1 is SGHRS, CDR2 YFSETQ, per germline. The CDR3 spells CASSRGEDEQYF. CDR3 nucleotide sequence: TGCGCCAGCAGCAGAGGGGAGGACGAGCAGTACTTC.

The chain joins TRBV5-1 to TRBJ1-1, with D uncertain. The V and J ends lost 2 bases and 7 bases respectively, with 9 bases between them. CDR1 and CDR2 from the germline V gene are SGHRS and YFSETQ. The CDR3 loop spans 12 amino acids. For the CDR3, the DNA is TGCGCCAGCAGCTTATATGTCGGTGAAGCTTTCTTT. Amino acid sequence: CASSLYVGEAFF.

This clone was observed a single time. The chain couples TRBV20-1 to TRBJ1-3; D uncertain. In germline, CDR1 is DFQATT, CDR2 SNEGSKA (reference sequence). Deletions cut 7 bases from V and 4 bases from J, with 8 bases between. The CDR3 has 11 residues. The CDR3 DNA reads as TGCAGTGGCGTATACGGAAACACCATATATTTT. Translation: CSGVYGNTIYF.

This clone was counted at least ten times. The gene calls are TRBV9 and TRBJ1-2, with 7 positions matching TRBD1. CDR1 is SGDLS and CDR2 is YYNGEE in the germline V gene. CDR3 length equals 15 residues. Losses at the gene ends were 0 bases for V and 8 bases for J; bases not matched to a gene: 10. The CDR3 loop reads CASSVAAQGPGGYTF. In nucleotides, the CDR3 is TGTGCCAGCAGCGTAGCCGCACAGGGGCCGGGGGGCTACACCTTC.

The chain's CDR3 is CASSLSDREYNEQFF. The CDR3 nucleotides are TGCGCCAGCAGCCTGAGTGACAGGGAGTACAATGAGCAGTTCTTC. The chain recombines TRBV5-1 with TRBJ2-1, with 7 bases that match TRBD1. The CDR3 spans 15 residues. The V gene's germline CDR1 is SGHRS and CDR2 YFSETQ. The V and J ends lost 4 bases and 4 bases, in that order; junction bases with no gene match: 8.

V usage is TRBV14 and J usage is TRBJ1-2; 7 nucleotides agree with TRBD1. Losses at the gene ends were 7 bases for V and 6 bases for J; bases not matched to a gene: 8. The CDR3 consists of 13 residues. CDR1 and CDR2 from the germline V gene are SGHDN and FVKESK. CDR3 in amino acids: CASTYTGADGYTF. CDR3 bases: TGTGCCAGCACCTACACAGGGGCCGATGGCTACACCTTC.

The V call is TRBV29-1, the J call TRBJ2-7; D is undetermined. The CDR3 is 12 amino acids. CDR1 and CDR2 (germline): SQVTM, ANQGSEA. V dropped 4 bases and J dropped 1 base, with 8 bases sitting between them. The CDR3 bases are TGCAGCGTTGCCCTTGCTTCCTACGAGCAGTACTTC. It specifies CSVALASYEQYF.